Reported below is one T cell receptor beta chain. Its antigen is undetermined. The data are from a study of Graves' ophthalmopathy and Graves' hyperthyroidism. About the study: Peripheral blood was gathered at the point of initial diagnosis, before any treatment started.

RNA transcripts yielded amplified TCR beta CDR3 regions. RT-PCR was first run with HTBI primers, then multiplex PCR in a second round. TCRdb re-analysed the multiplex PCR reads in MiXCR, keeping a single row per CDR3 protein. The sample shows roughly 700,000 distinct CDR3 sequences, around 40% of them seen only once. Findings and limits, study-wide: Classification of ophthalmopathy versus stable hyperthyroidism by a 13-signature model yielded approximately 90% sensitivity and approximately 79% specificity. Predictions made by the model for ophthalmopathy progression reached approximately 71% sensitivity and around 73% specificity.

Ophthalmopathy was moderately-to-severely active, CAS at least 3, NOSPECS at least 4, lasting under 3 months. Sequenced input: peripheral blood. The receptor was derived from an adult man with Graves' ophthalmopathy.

In DNA form, the CDR3 reads TGTGCCAGCAGTTTAACCCCCTATGATCCCCTCCACTTT. It is translated as CASSLTPYDPLHF. The rearrangement uses TRBV12-3 or TRBV12-4 and TRBJ1-6; D is ambiguous. The CDR3 spans 13 residues. V lost 2 bases to trimming and J lost 13 bases, with 12 bases between them.